This T cell receptor beta chain emerged from a study of regulatory T cells in long-lasting Graves disease. Study-wide points: Persistent disease exhibited a predilection for TRBV28, TRBJ1-2 and TRBJ2-5. Sample size, which was small, may have reduced accuracy. The persistent group shared around 3,000 public clonotypes, more than the approximately 970 shared by new patients. Persistent-disease Graves' patients showed less TCR diversity than new cases.

Noted time point: persistent/refractory GD, antithyroid drugs over 5 years with positive TRAb. Extracted RNA from PBMCs served as the source of the TCR library. The TCR beta library used iRepertoire HTBI primers with Arm-PCR amplification of CDR3. One entry per CDR3 protein results from TCRdb running MiXCR on the multiplex PCR reads. The repertoire includes about 400,000 distinct CDR3 sequences, less than 25% of them detected once, and 20% to 25% sits in the top ten. Trimming pared 0 bases from V and 0 bases from J, leaving 8 bases between. The germline V gene encodes CDR1 GTSNPN and CDR2 SVGIG (reference sequence). The CDR3 is 14 amino acids. This clonotype came up many times. The target antigen is unknown.

The chain joins TRBV30 to TRBJ2-5; unclear D gene. The sequenced sample was peripheral blood mononuclear cells (PBMCs), obtained when the disease was refractory, from a patient treated with antithyroid drugs. The sequence came from a female donor with Graves disease. CDR3 residues: CAWSVPENQETQYF. Written as DNA, the CDR3 is TGTGCCTGGAGTGTACCGGAGAACCAAGAGACCCAGTACTTC.